The 10 T cell receptor beta chains reported below all come from one sample, sequenced in a study of cytomegalovirus exposure and HLA in healthy donors. PCR primers comprised 60 Vbeta and 13 Jbeta primers. The table came from immunoSEQ multiplex PCR; TCRdb's copy has only in-frame clones and leaves some out. The data show a few hundred thousand clones, over 70% seen once. What was sequenced was PBMCs. The source is a girl aged 2-10 years in good health and CMV-seronegative.

The chain links TRBV7-9 to TRBJ2-1, with TRBD2 matching 14 bases. CDR1 SEHNR and CDR2 FQNEAQ come from the germline V gene (reference sequence). The CDR3 has 16 amino acids. With V trimmed by 4 bases and J by 4 bases, 3 bases remained unmatched. The CDR3 nucleotides read TGTGCCAGCAGCTCGGGACTAGCGGGGGAGTACAATGAGCAGTTCTTC. Translation: CASSSGLAGEYNEQFF. Supplemented by reference TRBV7-9 and TRBJ2-1, the full variable domain reads DTGVSQNPRHKITKRGQNVTFRCDPISEHNRLYWYRQTLGQGPEFLTYFQNEAQLEKSRLLSDRFSAERPKGSFSTLEIQRTEQGDSAMYLCASSSGLAGEYNEQFFGPGTRLTVL.

This clone was seen more than once but under ten times. The identical CDR3 is also encoded by other nucleotide sequences in the sample. The J gene is TRBJ2-7, the V gene TRBV7-9; D uncertain. The germline CDR1 and CDR2 sequences are SEHNR and FQNEAQ (reference sequence). This CDR3 contains 12 residues. Trimming removed 1 base from V and 3 bases from J, with 4 bases in between. The CDR3 spells CASSLVRYEQYF. Written as DNA, the CDR3 is TGTGCCAGCAGCTTAGTTCGCTACGAGCAGTACTTC.

The chain couples TRBV4-1 to TRBJ2-2; the D is unclear. This CDR3 region has 15 residues. V lost 1 base and J 1 base, leaving 7 bases between the germline ends. Germline values: CDR1 MGHRA, CDR2 YSYEKL. The CDR3 here is CASSQGEVNTGELFF. The CDR3 coding sequence is TGCGCCAGCAGCCAAGGAGAAGTGAACACCGGGGAGCTGTTTTTT.

The chain couples TRBV12-5 to TRBJ1-5; D not resolved. The CDR3 has 13 residues. Germline values: CDR1 LGHNT, CDR2 FRNRAP. Deletions cut 1 base from V and 5 bases from J, with 6 bases between. The CDR3 region is CASGLGEYQPQHF. The CDR3 nucleotides are TGTGCTAGTGGTTTGGGCGAGTATCAGCCCCAGCATTTT.

The chain links TRBV7-9 to TRBJ2-7, with 10 bases matching TRBD2. V lost 6 bases, J lost 1 base, and 0 bases stayed unmatched. The germline gives CDR1 SEHNR, CDR2 FQNEAQ (reference sequence). The CDR3 is 13 residues long. Here the CDR3 reads CASRLAGSYEQYF. The CDR3 DNA follows: TGTGCCAGCAGACTAGCGGGATCCTACGAGCAGTACTTC.

The chain carries TRBV6-5 and TRBJ2-3; the D gene is possibly TRBD2 (5 bases). The ends were cut back, 5 bases at V and 5 bases at J, with 11 bases in the middle. Germline assignment: CDR1 MNHEY and CDR2 SVGAGI. The CDR3 has 13 amino acids. The CDR3 spells CASSRTRGDTQYF. The CDR3 DNA sequence: TGTGCCAGCAGTCGAACTCGGGGAGATACGCAGTATTTT.

The J gene is TRBJ1-3, the V gene TRBV2, with 9 positions matching TRBD1. The V segment lost 8 bases and the J segment 1 base; nucleotides outside the gene matches: 6. Germline V gene data show CDR1 as SNHLY and CDR2 as FYNNEI. The CDR3 is 15 amino acids. The CDR3 loop reads CASSGQGGSGNTIYF. The CDR3 DNA is TGTGCCAGCTCGGGACAGGGAGGATCTGGAAACACCATATATTTT.

This clone was counted a single time. The chain carries TRBV9 and TRBJ1-6; maybe TRBD1 (5 bases). The CDR3 consists of 14 residues. Germline CDR1 and CDR2: SGDLS and YYNGEE. V was shortened by 1 base and J by 6 bases, with 8 bases between the two germline ends. CDR3 sequence: CASSVQGSNSPLHF. The DNA for the CDR3 is TGTGCCAGCAGCGTACAGGGTTCTAATTCACCCCTCCACTTT.

V gene TRBV5-1 combines with J gene TRBJ2-3, with 8 bases that match TRBD2. CDR1 and CDR2 (germline): SGHRS, YFSETQ. The CDR3 spans 15 residues. V dropped 4 bases and J dropped 5; count of bases not matched to a gene: 9. The CDR3 sequence: CASSIRREVIDTQYF. DNA for the CDR3: TGCGCCAGCAGCATACGGCGGGAGGTCATAGATACGCAGTATTTT.

This sequence joins TRBV7-3 and TRBJ2-1, with 7 bases identical to TRBD2. Germline lookup yields CDR1 SGHTA and CDR2 FQGTGA. V lost 0 bases to trimming and J lost 8 bases; unmatched junction nucleotides: 4. The CDR3 is made up of 14 amino acids. The CDR3 is CASSLTLAADEQFF. In DNA, the CDR3 is TGTGCCAGCAGCTTAACTCTAGCGGCCGATGAGCAGTTCTTC. Filled out from reference TRBV7-3 and TRBJ2-1, the complete variable domain reads GAGVSQTPSNKVTEKGKYVELRCDPISGHTALYWYRQSLGQGPEFLIYFQGTGAADDSGLPNDRFFAVRPEGSVSTLKIQRTERGDSAVYLCASSLTLAADEQFFGPGTRLTVL.